The source of this TCR beta chain is a study of cytomegalovirus exposure and HLA in healthy donors. About the research overall: A subsequent analysis reported that the 95 to 150 validation repertoires were produced on the same platform that had also been used for the roughly 700 first-cohort repertoires. Whole-study findings and limits: The study designated 150 or so TCR beta chains cytomegalovirus-associated. Subsequent analysis found a tendency for first-cohort TCR clusters to co-occur within the 120 or so validation repertoires. For most TCR sequences rarity was the rule, although some public TCRs occurred in many donors.

Generated by immunoSEQ multiplex PCR, the TCRdb table keeps only in-frame clones and is missing some. Counted here are under 300,000 clones, around 88% occurring once; the ten biggest clones make up roughly 1.2%. Concerning this clone: Its target is unknown.

Germline-derived CDR1 and CDR2 are SGHRS and YFSETQ. Trimming cost V 0 bases and J 6 bases, with 16 bases left between them. The CDR3 spans 15 residues. Sample: PBMCs. V gene TRBV5-1 combines with J gene TRBJ2-7, with D possibly being TRBD2 (6 bases). This receptor was identified in a woman aged 25 to 45 in good health and CMV-seropositive. The CDR3 bases are TGCGCCAGCAGCTTGGTGATAGGGGAGGTAAGCGAGCAGTACTTC. It codes for CASSLVIGEVSEQYF.